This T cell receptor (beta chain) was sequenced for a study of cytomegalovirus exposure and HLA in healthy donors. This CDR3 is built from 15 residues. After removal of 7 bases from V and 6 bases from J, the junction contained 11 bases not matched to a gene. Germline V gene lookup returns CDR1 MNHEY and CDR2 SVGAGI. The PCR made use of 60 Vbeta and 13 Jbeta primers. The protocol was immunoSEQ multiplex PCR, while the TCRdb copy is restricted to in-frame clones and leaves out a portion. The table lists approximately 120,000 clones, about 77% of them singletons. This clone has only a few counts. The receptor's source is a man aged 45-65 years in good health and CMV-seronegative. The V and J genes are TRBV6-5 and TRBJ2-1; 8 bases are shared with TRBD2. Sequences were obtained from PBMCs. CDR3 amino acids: CASKTVAGSGNEQFF. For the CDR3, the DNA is TGTGCCAGCAAAACCGTAGCGGGGTCTGGCAATGAGCAGTTCTTC.